One and the same sample provided the 11 T cell receptor beta chains below, sequenced in a study of human T cells and chemical hapten exposure. TCRdb called the 5' RACE reads again in MiXCR, with one record for every CDR3 protein. The data hold around 140,000 distinct CDR3 sequences, with about 4.3% observed a single time. Blood, whole and unfractionated, served as the source for total RNA extraction. These receptors came from a female donor in good health.

The table lists this clonotype with many counts. This sequence joins TRBV6-1 and TRBJ1-3, with no clear D. The CDR3 is made up of 18 amino acids. The V gene lost 3 bases and the J gene lost 0 bases, with 18 bases spanning the gap. Germline V gene sequence: CDR1 MNHNS, CDR2 SASEGT. CDR3 coding DNA: TGTGCCAGCAGTGATCGTATACCACCCATACTCTCTGGAAACACCATATATTTT. This encodes CASSDRIPPILSGNTIYF.

This clonotype came up many times. The chain uses TRBV28 and TRBJ2-2; D is uncertain. Germline V gene lookup returns CDR1 MDHEN and CDR2 SYDVKM. CDR3 length: 14 residues. V was pared by 6 bases and J by 3 bases, with 11 bases between. Here the CDR3 reads CASREIVDTGELFF. The CDR3 DNA follows: TGTGCCAGCAGAGAAATAGTAGACACCGGGGAGCTGTTTTTT. Together with reference TRBV28 and TRBJ2-2, the CDR3 gives the full variable domain: DVKVTQSSRYLVKRTGEKVFLECVQDMDHENMFWYRQDPGLGLRLIYFSYDVKMKEKGDIPEGYSVSREKKERFSLILESASTNQTSMYLCASREIVDTGELFFGEGSRLTVL.

In this sample, this clonotype turned up many times. The V call is TRBV5-1, the J call TRBJ1-2, with TRBD1 identical over 7 bases. This CDR3 spans 16 amino acids. The germline gives CDR1 SGHRS, CDR2 YFSETQ. V was pared by 0 bases and J by 4 bases, with 9 bases of the junction left unmatched. The DNA for the CDR3 is TGCGCCAGCAGCTTGGTGGAAGGGGGCGATCCCTATGGCTACACCTTC. This codes for CASSLVEGGDPYGYTF.

This clonotype was found many times. This chain joins TRBV6-5 and TRBJ1-4; 7 bases are a match to TRBD1. V lost 8 bases to trimming and J lost 0 bases; unmatched junction nucleotides: 3. From germline, CDR1 is MNHEY and CDR2 SVGAGI. This CDR3 region has 14 residues. For the CDR3, the DNA is TGTGCCAGCCGGGACAGTGCAACTAATGAAAAACTGTTTTTT. As protein: CASRDSATNEKLFF.

This clonotype was seen many times. The chain carries TRBV7-2 and TRBJ1-2, with TRBD1 matching 10 bases. The CDR3 is 16 residues long. The trim removed 2 bases at V and 3 bases at J, leaving 6 bases unmatched. CDR1 is SGHTA and CDR2 is FQGNSA in the germline V gene. DNA of the CDR3: TGTGCCAGCAGCTTAAGACAGGGGGCACTGTACTATGGCTACACCTTC. This translates into CASSLRQGALYYGYTF.

This clonotype has at least ten counts. The chain is built from TRBV7-2 and TRBJ2-3, with D unresolved. The ends were cut back, 4 bases at V and 4 bases at J, with 9 bases in the middle. There are 13 residues in the CDR3. Germline CDR1 SGHTA, CDR2 FQGNSA. The CDR3: CASSSPSPDTQYF. The CDR3 DNA sequence: TGTGCCAGCAGCTCCCCATCACCAGATACGCAGTATTTT.

This clonotype was seen many times. The chain carries TRBV12-3 or TRBV12-4 and TRBJ2-7; a weak D match, TRBD2 (5 bases). The CDR3 has 13 residues. Trimming left V 3 bases short and J 5 bases short, with 11 bases between. The chain's CDR3 is CASSLAAADEQYF. CDR3 sequence (DNA): TGTGCCAGCAGTTTGGCGGCAGCGGACGAGCAGTACTTC.

This clonotype was detected many times. The rearrangement uses TRBV12-3 or TRBV12-4 and TRBJ1-1; D gene ambiguous. Trimming took 2 bases from V and 7 from J, leaving 8 bases between them. The CDR3 runs 12 residues. The CDR3 DNA follows: TGTGCCAGCAGTTTACAGGCAGGTGAAGCTTTCTTT. Its translation is CASSLQAGEAFF.

This clonotype was seen at least ten times. V gene TRBV12-3 or TRBV12-4 combines with J gene TRBJ1-1; 7 bases match TRBD1. V shed 5 bases, J shed 6 bases, and the junction held 6 bases outside the gene matches. This CDR3 is built from 13 residues. In DNA form, the CDR3 reads TGTGCCAGCAGTACAGACAGGGATCCTGAAGCTTTCTTT. Translation: CASSTDRDPEAFF.

This clonotype has more than one count but fewer than ten. V and J are TRBV27 and TRBJ2-7, with TRBD1 matching over 9 bases. The germline V gene has CDR1 MNHEY and CDR2 SMNVEV (reference sequence). CDR3 length equals 14 residues. The V and J ends lost 2 bases and 7 bases, in that order; junction bases with no gene match: 6. The CDR3 bases are TGTGCCAGCAGTTTACCCGGGACAGGGTGGGAGCAGTACTTC. Protein sequence: CASSLPGTGWEQYF.

Comment on this clonotype: This may arise from a read error, as a much more abundant clone is one base away. V is TRBV7-2 and J is TRBJ1-2; weak D call: TRBD1 (5 bases). The CDR3 contains 14 residues. Trimming removed 11 bases at V and 3 bases at J, with 19 bases between. Germline assignment: CDR1 SGHTA and CDR2 FQGNSA. The CDR3 bases are TGTGCCGGCAACCCGGCCCGGGACGACTATGGCTACACCTTC. Translation gives CAGNPARDDYGYTF.